These 16 T cell receptor beta chains came from one sample sequenced in a study of post-analysis software for immune sequencing data. Study observations and caveats: Controls had lower frequencies than patients of four or five TRBV segments, which included TRBV5-6, TRBV5-1 and TRBV20-1.

These receptors have no known antigen. Libraries were made from TCR beta cDNA, and they carried unique molecular identifiers. TCRdb passed the PCR reads through MiXCR, listing each CDR3 protein once. The sample contains some 450,000 distinct CDR3 sequences, over 35% of which appear only once. Material for sequencing was blood. The receptor source for this set is a girl aged 5 to 17 with multiple sclerosis.

The rearrangement uses TRBV5-1 and TRBJ1-1; 8 bases align to TRBD1. Trimming at V came to 3 bases and at J to 5 bases, leaving 12 bases not matched to a gene. The CDR3 length is 16 residues. Per germline, CDR1 SGHRS and CDR2 YFSETQ. CDR3 residues: CASSSGPTGGGTEAFF. CDR3 DNA sequence: TGCGCCAGCAGCTCGGGACCTACAGGGGGAGGAACTGAAGCTTTCTTT.

The chain recombines TRBV12-3 or TRBV12-4 with TRBJ2-7; 15 nucleotides match TRBD2. The CDR3 totals 17 residues. The ends lost 5 bases at V and 0 bases at J; junction bases unmatched: 5. For the CDR3, the DNA is TGTGCCAGCAGTCCGGGACTAGCGGGAGGCCCCTCCTACGAGCAGTACTTC. It is translated as CASSPGLAGGPSYEQYF.

This rearrangement joins TRBV10-3 to TRBJ1-2; D unclear. Germline lookup yields CDR1 ENHRY and CDR2 SYGVKD. Trimming cost V 3 bases and J 5 bases, with 13 bases left between them. The CDR3 runs 14 residues. As DNA, the CDR3 is TGTGCCATCAGTGAAGGAACCGCTGGGTATGGCTACACCTTC. Protein: CAISEGTAGYGYTF.

The chain combines TRBV12-3 or TRBV12-4 with TRBJ1-6, with D possibly being TRBD1 (5 bases). The CDR3 extends over 15 amino acids. V gave up 1 base and J gave up 6 bases, with 10 bases separating them. CDR3 nucleotides: TGTGCCAGCAGTTTAGACGGGGGTGGTAATTCACCCCTCCACTTT. It codes for CASSLDGGGNSPLHF.

This clonotype occurred a few times. V gene TRBV20-1 combines with J gene TRBJ2-3; 12 bases map to TRBD2. The V segment lost 6 bases and the J segment 1 base; nucleotides outside the gene matches: 2. Germline assignment: CDR1 DFQATT and CDR2 SNEGSKA (reference sequence). The CDR3 length is 14 residues. The CDR3 protein is CSARTSGGTDTQYF. CDR3 sequence (DNA): TGCAGTGCCCGGACTAGCGGGGGCACAGATACGCAGTATTTT.

The chain uses TRBV24-1 and TRBJ2-3; D not resolved. V lost 0 bases and J lost 0, with 15 bases in between. The CDR3 is 18 residues long. CDR1 is KGHDR and CDR2 is SFDVKD in the germline V gene. The CDR3, as DNA: TGTGCCACCAGTGATTTGGAGAAAGACCTCTCTAGCACAGATACGCAGTATTTT. Its protein product is CATSDLEKDLSSTDTQYF.

The chain joins TRBV15 to TRBJ1-2, with D uncertain. The CDR3 loop spans 14 amino acids. V lost 7 bases and J 3 bases, leaving 15 bases between the germline ends. The germline gives CDR1 LNHNV, CDR2 YYDKDF (reference sequence). CDR3 bases: TGTGCCACCACCAGCGTCTTGATGGACTATGGCTACACCTTC. Protein: CATTSVLMDYGYTF. The full variable domain, its missing parts supplied by reference TRBV15 and TRBJ1-2, is DAMVIQNPRYQVTQFGKPVTLSCSQTLNHNVMYWYQQKSSQAPKLLFHYYDKDFNNEADTPDNFQSRRPNTSFCFLDIRSPGLGDTAMYLCATTSVLMDYGYTFGSGTRLTVV.

This clonotype was recorded a few times. The rearrangement uses TRBV5-1 and TRBJ2-7; 11 nucleotides agree with TRBD2. The junction had 6 bases not matched to a gene; V was cut back by 0 bases and J by 4 bases. The CDR3 has 16 residues. Germline CDR1 reads SGHRS; CDR2 reads YFSETQ. This chain's CDR3 is CASSLGGLAEAYEQYF. The CDR3 region has the DNA TGCGCCAGCAGCTTGGGGGGACTAGCGGAGGCTTACGAGCAGTACTTC.

The chain employs TRBV7-2 and TRBJ2-1, with 7 bases matching TRBD2. This CDR3 has 18 amino acids. Germline loops: CDR1 SGHTA, CDR2 FQGNSA. V was pared by 4 bases and J by 4 bases, with 16 bases of the junction left unmatched. The CDR3 loop is CASSSAWASGANYNEQFF. DNA for the CDR3: TGTGCCAGCAGCTCAGCTTGGGCTAGCGGAGCCAATTACAATGAGCAGTTCTTC.

This clonotype was counted once. The chain combines TRBV28 with TRBJ1-4; tentatively, D is TRBD1 (6 bases). CDR1 and CDR2 from the germline V gene are MDHEN and SYDVKM. The CDR3 totals 13 residues. V lost 5 bases and J 8 bases, leaving 12 bases between the germline ends. CDR3 in DNA: TGTGCCAGCAGTGGGGGGGCAAGCGAAAAACTGTTTTTT. Encoded protein: CASSGGASEKLFF.

The V gene is TRBV5-4, the J gene TRBJ2-3; TRBD2 matches at 12 bases. The CDR3 runs 18 residues. The germline gives CDR1 SGHNT, CDR2 YYREEE (reference sequence). The V gene end was trimmed by 2 bases and the J gene end by 1 base; junction bases not matched to a gene: 8. The CDR3 reads CASSFGLAGLQGTDTQYF. Written as DNA, the CDR3 is TGTGCCAGCAGCTTCGGACTAGCGGGACTCCAAGGCACAGATACGCAGTATTTT. The full variable domain, in which reference TRBV5-4 and TRBJ2-3 provide the parts outside the CDR3, is ETGVTQSPTHLIKTRGQQVTLRCSSQSGHNTVSWYQQALGQGPQFIFQYYREEENGRGNFPPRFSGLQFPNYSSELNVNALELDDSALYLCASSFGLAGLQGTDTQYFGPGTRLTVL.

V and J are TRBV7-9 and TRBJ1-5; TRBD1 matches at 7 bases. Germline assignment: CDR1 SEHNR and CDR2 FQNEAQ (reference sequence). Trimming removed 5 bases from V and 2 bases from J; junction bases left unmatched: 3. This CDR3 comprises 14 residues. CDR3 nucleotides: TGTGCCAGCAGCCGGGGGACAGGCAATCAGCCCCAGCATTTT. This codes for CASSRGTGNQPQHF.

This sequence joins TRBV28 and TRBJ1-2; D is unresolved. CDR1 MDHEN and CDR2 SYDVKM come from the germline V gene. The CDR3 spans 11 residues. V was shortened by 10 bases and J by 5 bases, with 11 bases between the two germline ends. This CDR3 reads CATQWAYGYTF. The DNA of the CDR3 is TGTGCCACCCAGTGGGCTTATGGCTACACCTTC.

The chain couples TRBV6-6 to TRBJ2-3, with 9 bases that match TRBD2. The V gene end was trimmed by 0 bases and the J gene end by 7 bases; junction bases not matched to a gene: 8. Germline lookup yields CDR1 MNHNY and CDR2 SVGAGI (reference sequence). This CDR3 has 16 residues. CDR3 sequence reads: CASSYSGSGGSYTQYF. The CDR3 nucleotides read TGTGCCAGCAGTTACTCGGGTAGCGGGGGATCATATACGCAGTATTTT.

The CDR3 coding sequence is TGCAGCGCCCTCCTAGCAACTAATGAAAAACTGTTTTTT. Residues: CSALLATNEKLFF. This chain connects TRBV29-1 to TRBJ1-4; no clear D gene. The CDR3 totals 13 residues. CDR1 is SQVTM, CDR2 ANQGSEA, per germline. V dropped 7 bases and J dropped 0 bases, with 9 bases sitting between them.

This clonotype was found a few times. The chain couples TRBV18 to TRBJ1-2; D is possibly TRBD1 (5 bases). Looked up from germline, CDR1 is KGHSH and CDR2 is LQKENI. The CDR3 totals 14 residues. Trimming took 6 bases from V and 1 from J, leaving 12 bases between them. CDR3 nucleotides: TGTGCCAGCTCGGACCGGGACCTTAACTATGGCTACACCTTC. The encoded protein is CASSDRDLNYGYTF.